Below are 22 T cell receptor beta chains sequenced from a single sample in a study of T-cell reconstitution after alpha-beta-depleted transplantation in children. TCRbeta library preparation incorporated unique molecular identifiers. TCRdb reanalysed the PCR reads using MiXCR and keeps one entry per CDR3 protein. Of approximately 520,000 distinct CDR3 sequences listed, about an eighth were seen once; the top ten hold about 14%. The sample here was PBMCs, mostly from graft donor cells, taken 180 days after TCRalphabeta/CD19-depleted stem cell transplant. The receptors originated from a female patient aged 2 to 10 who had a stem cell transplant for aplastic anemia, so the T cells may come from the graft donor.

CDR3 residues: CASSKQGPVGEQYV. Here the CDR3 DNA reads TGTGCCAGCAGCAAACAGGGGCCGGTGGGCGAGCAGTACGTC. V usage is TRBV7-7 and J usage is TRBJ2-7, with 7 bases identical to TRBD1. CDR3 length: 14 residues. The germline CDR1 and CDR2 sequences are SSHAT and FNYEAQ (reference sequence). The ends lost 5 bases at V and 6 bases at J; junction bases unmatched: 10.

The gene calls are TRBV12-3 or TRBV12-4 and TRBJ1-2; D is undetermined. There are 15 residues in the CDR3. V was cut by 3 bases and J by 7 bases, with 18 bases left in between. The CDR3 region is CASSLRPPEWFGYTF. Written as DNA, the CDR3 is TGTGCCAGCAGTTTGCGTCCCCCAGAATGGTTTGGCTACACCTTC.

This clonotype showed up just a few times. As DNA, the CDR3 is TGCAGTGCTAGCTTGGGCCCGTATAATTCACCCCTCCACTTT. It codes for CSASLGPYNSPLHF. This sequence joins TRBV20-1 and TRBJ1-6; D remains ambiguous. CDR1 and CDR2 (germline): DFQATT, SNEGSKA (reference sequence). V was pared by 3 bases and J by 4 bases, with 10 bases between. This CDR3 is 14 amino acids long.

Many counts were recorded for this clonotype. This chain joins TRBV5-1 and TRBJ2-2, with D uncertain. Germline CDR1 SGHRS, CDR2 YFSETQ. With 3 bases removed from V and 7 bases from J, the gap between germline ends came to 16 bases. CDR3 length equals 15 residues. The CDR3 region has the DNA TGCGCCAGCAGCTGGCCTATGGAAGCGTACGGGGAGCTGTTTTTT. Amino acids: CASSWPMEAYGELFF. Full variable domain (outside the CDR3, taken from reference TRBV5-1 and TRBJ2-2): KAGVTQTPRYLIKTRGQQVTLSCSPISGHRSVSWYQQTPGQGLQFLFEYFSETQRNKGNFPGRFSGRQFSNSRSEMNVSTLELGDSALYLCASSWPMEAYGELFFGEGSRLTVL.

This clonotype was observed a few times. The gene calls are TRBV5-5 and TRBJ2-1; either TRBD1 or TRBD2 may supply D (5 bases each). The CDR3 extends over 15 amino acids. CDR1 and CDR2 (germline): SGHKS, YYEKEE (reference sequence). Trimming took off 4 bases at V and 4 bases at J, with 15 bases between the two ends. The CDR3 protein is CASSGPGPPYNEQFF. The DNA for the CDR3 is TGTGCCAGCAGCGGGCCGGGACCCCCTTACAATGAGCAGTTCTTC.

Ten or more counts support this clonotype. The rearrangement links TRBV27 to TRBJ1-3; the match to TRBD1 covers 10 bases. Trimming removed 5 bases from V and 5 bases from J; junction bases left unmatched: 6. The germline V gene encodes CDR1 MNHEY and CDR2 SMNVEV (reference sequence). The length of the CDR3 is 15 residues. CDR3 in DNA: TGTGCCAGCAGTCCTCGGACAGGGGGGAGAAACACCATATATTTT. Encoded protein: CASSPRTGGRNTIYF.

This clonotype was seen many times. The V call is TRBV7-9, the J call TRBJ1-1; D not resolved. The CDR3 extends over 13 amino acids. The V gene lost 3 bases and the J gene lost 5 bases, with 10 bases spanning the gap. The V gene's germline CDR1 is SEHNR and CDR2 FQNEAQ (reference sequence). The CDR3 is CASSFSLGTEAFF. CDR3 DNA sequence: TGTGCCAGCAGCTTTTCGTTGGGGACTGAAGCTTTCTTT.

The chain couples TRBV6-2 or TRBV6-3 to TRBJ2-7; TRBD2 matches at 8 bases. The CDR3 runs to 15 residues. The trim removed 5 bases at V and 4 bases at J, leaving 10 bases unmatched. Germline CDR1 and CDR2: MNHEY and SVGEGT. CDR3 coding DNA: TGTGCCAGCAGTCCGATTAGCGGGATAGGGTACGAGCAGTACGTC. Translated, it gives CASSPISGIGYEQYV.

The chain carries TRBV7-2 and TRBJ2-3, with TRBD2 as a possible D gene (6 bases). This CDR3 is built from 16 residues. V was pared by 5 bases and J by 0 bases, with 15 bases between. CDR1 and CDR2 (germline): SGHTA, FQGNSA. The CDR3 loop reads CASSRNAGRSTDTQYF. The CDR3 nucleotides read TGTGCCAGCAGCCGCAATGCGGGAAGGAGCACAGATACGCAGTATTTT. Filled out from reference TRBV7-2 and TRBJ2-3, the complete variable domain reads GAGVSQSPSNKVTEKGKDVELRCDPISGHTALYWYRQSLGQGLEFLIYFQGNSAPDKSGLPSDRFSAERTGGSVSTLTIQRTQQEDSAVYLCASSRNAGRSTDTQYFGPGTRLTVL.

The chain combines TRBV20-1 with TRBJ2-7; 8 nucleotides match TRBD1. V gave up 5 bases and J gave up 2 bases; unmatched junction bases: 5. This CDR3 is 13 amino acids long. Germline V gene data show CDR1 as DFQATT and CDR2 as SNEGSKA (reference sequence). The DNA of the CDR3 is TGCAGTGCTCCCGGACAGGGTCCCTACGAGCAGTACTTC. This gives the protein CSAPGQGPYEQYF.

V usage is TRBV7-9 and J usage is TRBJ2-7; tentative D call: TRBD2 (5 bases). The length of the CDR3 is 17 residues. Germline CDR1 SEHNR, CDR2 FQNEAQ (reference sequence). Trimming took 5 bases from V and 1 from J, leaving 21 bases between them. CDR3 residues: CASSRKWTVRHSYEQYV. DNA of the CDR3: TGTGCCAGCAGCCGAAAGTGGACTGTTAGACATTCCTACGAGCAGTACGTC.

This clonotype has only a few counts. V gene TRBV6-5 combines with J gene TRBJ2-7; 8 bases agree with TRBD2. V was clipped by 2 bases and J by 2 bases; unmatched bases: 14. Germline loops: CDR1 MNHEY, CDR2 SVGAGI. This CDR3 has 18 amino acids. The CDR3 DNA is TGTGCCAGCAGTTACGGCGGCCAGCGGGAGCTCTCCCCCTACGAGCAGTACTTC. This encodes CASSYGGQRELSPYEQYF.

The table lists this clonotype with a few counts. The gene calls are TRBV28 and TRBJ1-2; 7 bases align to TRBD1. The CDR3 covers 13 residues. V gave up 7 bases and J gave up 2 bases; unmatched junction bases: 4. Germline-derived CDR1 and CDR2 are MDHEN and SYDVKM. CDR3 sequence (DNA): TGTGCCAGCAAGGGCAGGGGGAACTATGGCTACACCTTC. The encoded protein is CASKGRGNYGYTF.

This clonotype was seen many times. This sequence joins TRBV7-2 and TRBJ2-3; weak D call: TRBD2 (6 bases). Germline-derived CDR1 and CDR2 are SGHTA and FQGNSA. This CDR3 comprises 13 residues. V lost 3 bases and J 6 bases, leaving 10 bases between the germline ends. The CDR3 region has the DNA TGTGCCAGCAGCTTTGTAGCGGCTGATACGCAGTATTTT. Protein: CASSFVAADTQYF.

The rearrangement links TRBV5-1 to TRBJ2-1, with 12 bases aligning to TRBD2. Trimming at V came to 3 bases and at J to 0 bases, leaving 10 bases not matched to a gene. This CDR3 is 19 amino acids long. Germline-derived CDR1 and CDR2 are SGHRS and YFSETQ. The CDR3 nucleotides are TGCGCCAGCAGCTGGGAGACTAGCGGGAGCTACAGCTCCTACAATGAGCAGTTCTTC. Its protein is CASSWETSGSYSSYNEQFF.

The chain links TRBV5-1 to TRBJ2-4, with TRBD1 as a possible D gene (7 bases). Germline V gene sequence: CDR1 SGHRS, CDR2 YFSETQ. V was shortened by 0 bases and J by 3 bases, with 13 bases between the two germline ends. The CDR3 length is 16 residues. The CDR3 sequence: CASSLGRGLGKNIQYF. CDR3 nucleotide sequence: TGCGCCAGCAGCTTGGGGAGGGGGCTCGGCAAAAACATTCAGTACTTC.

This clonotype was counted a few times. CDR3 amino acids: CASSQEADRESDGYTF. DNA for the CDR3: TGTGCCAGCAGCCAAGAAGCGGACAGGGAGTCAGATGGCTACACCTTC. V is TRBV4-2 and J is TRBJ1-2, with 8 bases that match TRBD1. This CDR3 comprises 16 residues. V dropped 0 bases and J dropped 6; count of bases not matched to a gene: 9. Germline values: CDR1 LGHNA, CDR2 YNFKEQ.

This clonotype was detected ten times or more. The genes are TRBV7-2 and TRBJ2-3; TRBD1 matches at 8 bases. Per the germline V gene, CDR1 is SGHTA and CDR2 is FQGNSA. With V trimmed by 0 bases and J by 5 bases, 7 bases remained unmatched. CDR3 size: 16 residues. CDR3 loop: CASSLAPRGQGDTQYF. In DNA, the CDR3 is TGTGCCAGCAGCTTAGCGCCCAGGGGGCAGGGAGATACGCAGTATTTT.

This chain links TRBV10-2 with TRBJ1-2, with D uncertain. The ends were cut back, 8 bases at V and 4 bases at J, with 17 bases in the middle. This CDR3 has 14 residues. CDR1 is WSHSY, CDR2 SAAADI, per germline. The CDR3 region is CASSPGPGGYGYTF. The CDR3 region has the DNA TGCGCCAGCTCCCCTGGGCCGGGCGGCTATGGCTACACCTTC.

Only a few counts were recorded for this clonotype. V is TRBV11-2 and J is TRBJ2-7; 9 bases agree with TRBD2. The CDR3 spans 17 residues. Germline V lookup: CDR1 SGHAT, CDR2 FQNNGV. Trimming removed 0 bases from V and 5 bases from J; junction bases left unmatched: 11. This CDR3 is CASSLDNSGSMSHEQYF. CDR3 in DNA: TGTGCCAGCAGCTTAGACAATAGCGGGAGTATGTCCCACGAGCAGTACTTC.

This clonotype occurred many times. The chain uses TRBV7-2 and TRBJ2-5, with 11 bases aligning to TRBD1. The CDR3 is 13 amino acids. J lost 5 bases, V lost 5 bases, and 1 base had no gene match. The germline gives CDR1 SGHTA, CDR2 FQGNSA. This CDR3 reads CASSRDRGETQYF. For the CDR3, the DNA is TGTGCCAGCAGCCGGGACAGGGGGGAGACCCAGTACTTC. Combining the CDR3 with reference TRBV7-2 and TRBJ2-5 gives the whole variable domain GAGVSQSPSNKVTEKGKDVELRCDPISGHTALYWYRQSLGQGLEFLIYFQGNSAPDKSGLPSDRFSAERTGGSVSTLTIQRTQQEDSAVYLCASSRDRGETQYFGPGTRLLVL.

This clonotype occurred a few times. This sequence joins TRBV24-1 and TRBJ2-5; the D gene is possibly TRBD2 (7 bases). Trimming removed 1 base from V and 5 bases from J, with 13 bases in between. The CDR3 length is 15 residues. Per the germline V gene, CDR1 is KGHDR and CDR2 is SFDVKD. The CDR3 here is CATSDFQQGGETQYF. As DNA, the CDR3 is TGTGCCACCAGTGATTTCCAACAGGGAGGGGAGACCCAGTACTTC.